These 22 T cell receptor beta chains originate from one sample sequenced in a study of T cell repertoires in cytomegalovirus infection (dated by TCRdb to about 2019). The instrument given in TCRdb is Illumina HiSeq 1500. TCRdb cleaned the public reads at Q25 with fastp, built clones with MiXCR and kept in-frame beta chains. All rows with the same CDR3 protein become a single entry with the most common DNA and genes. The sample table records roughly 720,000 distinct CDR3 sequences; about 40% of these occur just once. 2.5% to 3% of the sample is held by the ten biggest clonotypes. Sequencing input: PBMCs. The receptors originated from a human donor in good health (CMV status not recorded). Some clones in this sample may be carry-over from other donors' samples.

The chain links TRBV12-3 or TRBV12-4 to TRBJ2-3; 11 nucleotides line up with TRBD2. V lost 2 bases and J lost 4; bases outside the gene matches: 11. The CDR3 runs to 18 residues. The CDR3: CASSLYGSGRAGADTQYF. The CDR3 DNA follows: TGTGCCAGCAGTTTATATGGTAGCGGGAGGGCCGGCGCAGATACGCAGTATTTT.

The chain combines TRBV14 with TRBJ2-7, with a possible D match to TRBD1 (6 bases). Trimming left V 4 bases short and J 4 bases short, with 14 bases between. The CDR3 extends over 14 amino acids. Germline CDR1 is SGHDN and CDR2 is FVKESK. CDR3 loop: CASSLSTGLYEQYF. The CDR3 nucleotides are TGTGCCAGCAGCCTTTCGACAGGTCTGTACGAGCAGTACTTC. The whole variable domain, filled in from reference TRBV14 and TRBJ2-7, reads EAGVTQFPSHSVIEKGQTVTLRCDPISGHDNLYWYRRVMGKEIKFLLHFVKESKQDESGMPNNRFLAERTGGTYSTLKVQPAELEDSGVYFCASSLSTGLYEQYFGPGTRLTVT.

This clonotype was observed at least ten times. The chain combines TRBV7-2 with TRBJ2-7; 7 bases align to TRBD2. V trimming: 7 bases; J trimming: 6 bases; junction bases outside the gene matches: 15. The CDR3 length is 15 residues. Germline assignment: CDR1 SGHTA and CDR2 FQGNSA. The CDR3 reads CASKPTGREGSEQYF. The CDR3 DNA sequence: TGTGCCAGCAAACCGACGGGCAGGGAGGGCAGCGAGCAGTACTTC.

This clonotype was picked up a small number of times. V is TRBV7-9 and J is TRBJ2-1; 8 bases match TRBD2. Trimming at V came to 5 bases and at J to 0 bases, leaving 6 bases not matched to a gene. The germline V gene encodes CDR1 SEHNR and CDR2 FQNEAQ (reference sequence). The CDR3 extends over 16 amino acids. The CDR3 is CASSPGSGSSYNEQFF. The CDR3 region has the DNA TGTGCCAGCAGCCCAGGGAGCGGGAGCTCCTACAATGAGCAGTTCTTC.

Turning to this clonotype: This may be a read error: a much more frequent sequence differs by one nucleotide. The conserved final phenylalanine or tryptophan is absent from the CDR3, which likely points to a read error. The chain joins TRBV7-2 to TRBJ1-2; 9 nucleotides line up with TRBD1. The CDR3 length is 17 residues. V dropped 4 bases and J dropped 2; count of bases not matched to a gene: 11. The germline gives CDR1 SGHTA, CDR2 FQGNSA. The CDR3 DNA follows: TGTGCCAGCAGCTACTCGGCCGGGACAGGGAGCAACTATGGCTACACCTTA. Translating it yields CASSYSAGTGSNYGYTL.

The chain couples TRBV6-1 to TRBJ2-1, with unresolved D. CDR3 length: 16 residues. Per germline, CDR1 MNHNS and CDR2 SASEGT. Deletions cut 2 bases from V and 3 bases from J, with 14 bases between. The CDR3 DNA sequence: TGTGCCAGCAGTGAATATGGCGCAAACGTCTACAATGAGCAGTTCTTC. Protein product: CASSEYGANVYNEQFF.

Regarding this clonotype: The junction shows a germline mismatch at one end, possibly a read error. The chain carries TRBV5-3 and TRBJ1-3; the D gene is possibly TRBD1 (6 bases). TRBV5-3 belongs to the ORF category, with a function that is uncertain. The CDR3 runs to 17 residues. The CDR3 loop reads CASSLGASSLSGNTIYF. The CDR3 DNA sequence: TGTGCCAGCAGCTTGGGGGCCAGCAGCCTCTCTGGAAACACCATATATTTT.

The J gene is TRBJ1-2, the V gene TRBV11-2, with no clear D. V dropped 4 bases and J dropped 4 bases, with 7 bases sitting between them. This CDR3 is 12 amino acids long. Germline CDR1 SGHAT, CDR2 FQNNGV. CDR3 nucleotide sequence: TGTGCCAGCAGCTCCAGTCGCTATGGCTACACCTTC. It translates to CASSSSRYGYTF.

This clonotype has a handful of counts. The V call is TRBV3-1, the J call TRBJ2-7; D gene uncertain. V lost 1 base to trimming and J lost 0 bases, with 10 bases between them. The CDR3 covers 15 residues. Germline V gene lookup returns CDR1 LGHDT and CDR2 YNNKEL (reference sequence). For the CDR3, the DNA is TGTGCCAGCAGCCAAGGAGGTCAACTCTCCTACGAGCAGTACTTC. Protein: CASSQGGQLSYEQYF.

The chain carries TRBV11-2 and TRBJ1-1; D gene unclear. V lost 1 base and J 10 bases, leaving 13 bases between the germline ends. CDR3 size: 13 residues. Germline CDR1 reads SGHAT; CDR2 reads FQNNGV. CDR3 sequence (DNA): TGTGCCAGCAGCTTAGTGACGCAACGCGGAGCTTTCTTT. Protein: CASSLVTQRGAFF.

The rearrangement joins TRBV5-1 to TRBJ1-5; the D gene is possibly TRBD1 (6 bases). The ends were cut back, 0 bases at V and 2 bases at J, with 12 bases in the middle. Germline values: CDR1 SGHRS, CDR2 YFSETQ. This CDR3 spans 16 amino acids. CDR3 residues: CASSLDGRGGNQPQHF. The CDR3 DNA is TGCGCCAGCAGCTTGGACGGCAGGGGAGGCAATCAGCCCCAGCATTTT.

Many counts were recorded for this clonotype. The J gene is TRBJ2-3, the V gene TRBV7-9; 12 bases are a match to TRBD1. V shed 5 bases and J 6 bases; nucleotides not matched to a gene: 6. From germline, CDR1 is SEHNR and CDR2 FQNEAQ (reference sequence). This CDR3 contains 15 residues. Here the CDR3 DNA reads TGTGCCAGCAGCCGACTAGGGACAGGGGGCGATACGCAGTATTTT. It translates to CASSRLGTGGDTQYF.

The chain has TRBV6-6 and TRBJ1-1; D not certain. The CDR3 covers 10 residues. CDR1 and CDR2 (germline): MNHNY, SVGAGI (reference sequence). Trimming removed 8 bases from V and 3 bases from J, with 4 bases in between. CDR3 coding DNA: TGTGCCAGCGTGGACACTGAAGCTTTCTTT. Its protein product is CASVDTEAFF.

The V gene is TRBV5-4, the J gene TRBJ2-4; D unresolved. This CDR3 has 14 residues. Per germline, CDR1 SGHNT and CDR2 YYREEE (reference sequence). Between the trimmed V and J ends, which lost 3 bases and 2 bases, there was a span of 9 bases. In DNA form, the CDR3 reads TGTGCCAGCAGCTCTGGGGTCTCCAAAAACATTCAGTACTTC. This encodes CASSSGVSKNIQYF.

A few counts support this clonotype. The rearrangement uses TRBV7-8 and TRBJ1-1, with 8 bases matching TRBD1. Germline V gene data show CDR1 as SGHVS and CDR2 as FQNEAQ. The V and J ends lost 5 bases and 0 bases, in that order; junction bases with no gene match: 5. This CDR3 contains 15 residues. Written as DNA, the CDR3 is TGTGCCAGCAGCGGGACAGGAGCCATGAACACTGAAGCTTTCTTT. Translated: CASSGTGAMNTEAFF.

The gene calls are TRBV28 and TRBJ1-5, with D perhaps TRBD1 (6 bases). Germline V gene sequence: CDR1 MDHEN, CDR2 SYDVKM. The CDR3 totals 16 residues. V was cut by 10 bases and J by 6 bases, with 25 bases left in between. The DNA of the CDR3 is TGTGCCACCCGACCCAGACAAACAGGGCTTGGTCAGCCCCAGCATTTT. This gives the protein CATRPRQTGLGQPQHF.

The rearrangement uses TRBV28 and TRBJ1-1; D call uncertain. The germline V gene encodes CDR1 MDHEN and CDR2 SYDVKM. Trimming removed 8 bases from V and 4 bases from J, with 14 bases in between. This CDR3 region has 13 residues. CDR3 coding DNA: TGTGCCAGCGCCCCCATTTTCTCCACTGAAGCTTTCTTT. Encoded protein: CASAPIFSTEAFF.

This clonotype was detected many times. The chain has TRBV7-2 and TRBJ1-2; 8 positions agree with TRBD1. The CDR3 covers 14 residues. The trim removed 5 bases at V and 7 bases at J, leaving 9 bases unmatched. The V gene's germline CDR1 is SGHTA and CDR2 FQGNSA. The CDR3 protein is CASSQDRVNRGYTF. CDR3 in DNA: TGTGCCAGCAGCCAGGACAGGGTAAACCGTGGCTACACCTTC.

DNA of the CDR3: TGTGCCAGCAGTTTAGGGACTAGCGGGAGGGCAAGAAACAATGAGCAGTTCTTC. Protein product: CASSLGTSGRARNNEQFF. J is TRBJ2-1 and V is TRBV12-3 or TRBV12-4; TRBD2 matches at 15 bases. The V gene end was trimmed by 1 base and the J gene end by 5 bases; junction bases not matched to a gene: 6. This CDR3 has 18 residues.

This sequence joins TRBV4-1 and TRBJ2-5; maybe TRBD1 (5 bases). Per the germline V gene, CDR1 is MGHRA and CDR2 is YSYEKL. This CDR3 is 15 amino acids long. Trimming stripped 2 bases from V and 5 bases from J, with 15 bases between. In DNA form, the CDR3 reads TGCGCCAGCAGCCAACCGGCGGAACAGGCGGAGACCCAGTACTTC. Its translation is CASSQPAEQAETQYF.

The gene calls are TRBV28 and TRBJ2-7; 9 bases line up with TRBD1. CDR1 is MDHEN and CDR2 is SYDVKM in the germline V gene. The CDR3 totals 15 residues. J was trimmed by 3 bases and V by 3 bases; bases with no gene match: 6. For the CDR3, the DNA is TGTGCCAGCAGTTTTGGGGACAGGGCTTTCTACGAGCAGTACTTC. Residues: CASSFGDRAFYEQYF. The entire variable domain, with the rest obtained from reference TRBV28 and TRBJ2-7, is as follows: DVKVTQSSRYLVKRTGEKVFLECVQDMDHENMFWYRQDPGLGLRLIYFSYDVKMKEKGDIPEGYSVSREKKERFSLILESASTNQTSMYLCASSFGDRAFYEQYFGPGTRLTVT.

Of note for this clonotype: A junction end diverges from the germline sequence, so it may reflect a read error. The CDR3 sequence is CAIARGSNQRQHF. The CDR3 region has the DNA TGTGCCATCGCGAGGGGTAGCAATCAGCGCCAGCATTTT. The V gene is TRBV28, the J gene TRBJ1-5; possible D gene TRBD1, 5 bases. The length of the CDR3 is 13 residues. Germline V gene lookup returns CDR1 MDHEN and CDR2 SYDVKM.